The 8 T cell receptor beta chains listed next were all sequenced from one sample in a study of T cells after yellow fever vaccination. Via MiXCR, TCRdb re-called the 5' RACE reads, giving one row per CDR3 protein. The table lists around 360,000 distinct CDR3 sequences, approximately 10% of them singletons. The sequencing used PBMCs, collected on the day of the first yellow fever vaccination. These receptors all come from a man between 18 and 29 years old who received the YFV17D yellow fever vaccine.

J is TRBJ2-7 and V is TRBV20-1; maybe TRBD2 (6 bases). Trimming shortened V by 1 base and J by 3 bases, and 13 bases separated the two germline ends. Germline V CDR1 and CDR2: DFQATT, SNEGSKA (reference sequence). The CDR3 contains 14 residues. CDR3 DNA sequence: TGCAGTGCTAGAGTGCGGGGAGGCATCTACGAGCAGTACTTC. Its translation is CSARVRGGIYEQYF.

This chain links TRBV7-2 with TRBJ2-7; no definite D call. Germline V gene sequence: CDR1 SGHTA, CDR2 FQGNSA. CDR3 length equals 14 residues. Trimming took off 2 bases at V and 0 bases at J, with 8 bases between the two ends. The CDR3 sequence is CASSLSKGSYEQYF. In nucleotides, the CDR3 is TGTGCCAGCAGCTTATCGAAAGGCTCCTACGAGCAGTACTTC. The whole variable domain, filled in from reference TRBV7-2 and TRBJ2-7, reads GAGVSQSPSNKVTEKGKDVELRCDPISGHTALYWYRQSLGQGLEFLIYFQGNSAPDKSGLPSDRFSAERTGGSVSTLTIQRTQQEDSAVYLCASSLSKGSYEQYFGPGTRLTVT.

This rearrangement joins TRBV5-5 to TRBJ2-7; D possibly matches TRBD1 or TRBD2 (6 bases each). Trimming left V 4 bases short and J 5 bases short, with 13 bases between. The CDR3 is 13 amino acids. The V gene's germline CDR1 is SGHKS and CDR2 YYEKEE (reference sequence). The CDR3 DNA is TGTGCCAGCAGCCAAGGGGGGCTTGACGAGCAGTACTTC. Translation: CASSQGGLDEQYF.

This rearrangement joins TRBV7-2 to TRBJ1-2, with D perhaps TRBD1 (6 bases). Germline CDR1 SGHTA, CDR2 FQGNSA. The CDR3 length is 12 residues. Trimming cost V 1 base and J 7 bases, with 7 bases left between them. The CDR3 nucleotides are TGTGCCAGCAGCTTAGTGACAGGTGGCTACACCTTC. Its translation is CASSLVTGGYTF.

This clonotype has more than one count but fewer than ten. DNA for the CDR3: TGTGCCAGCAGCCCATCCGGGGGGGGCTCCTACGAGCAGTACTTC. Translated: CASSPSGGGSYEQYF. The V gene is TRBV7-2, the J gene TRBJ2-7; 8 bases are shared with TRBD2. The CDR3 spans 15 residues. The trim removed 5 bases at V and 0 bases at J, leaving 6 bases unmatched. Germline V lookup: CDR1 SGHTA, CDR2 FQGNSA.

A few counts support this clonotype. The CDR3 DNA reads as TGTGCCACCAGCGGTCTACTAGCGGGGGGATTCAATGAGCAGTTCTTC. Amino acids: CATSGLLAGGFNEQFF. This sequence joins TRBV15 and TRBJ2-1; the match to TRBD2 covers 12 bases. Germline CDR1 and CDR2: LNHNV and YYDKDF (reference sequence). Unmatched junction bases numbered 8, after V lost 5 bases and J lost 6 bases. The CDR3 runs to 16 residues.

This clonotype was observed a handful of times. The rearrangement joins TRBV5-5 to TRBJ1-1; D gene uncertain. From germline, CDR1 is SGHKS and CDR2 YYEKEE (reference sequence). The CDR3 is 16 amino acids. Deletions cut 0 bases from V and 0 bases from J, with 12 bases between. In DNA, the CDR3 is TGTGCCAGCAGCTTGGTCGAGGGTTTGGTGAACACTGAAGCTTTCTTT. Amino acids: CASSLVEGLVNTEAFF.

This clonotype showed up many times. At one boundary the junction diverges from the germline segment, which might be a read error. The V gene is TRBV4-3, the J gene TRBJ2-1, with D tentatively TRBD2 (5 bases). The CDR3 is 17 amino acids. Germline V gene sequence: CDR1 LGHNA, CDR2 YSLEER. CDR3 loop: CASSQDDPAASYNEQFF. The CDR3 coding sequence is TGCGCCAGCAGTCAAGATGATCCAGCGGCCTCCTACAATGAGCAGTTCTTC.